These 5 T cell receptor beta chains share one sample of origin, sequenced in a study of control samples from healthy donors and cancer patients. Sequencing was performed with immunoSEQ multiplex PCR; in TCRdb, only in-frame clones are kept and a portion is missing. The sample yields roughly 100,000 clones, approximately 90% seen once. What was sequenced was PBMCs. These receptors all stem from a man between 60 and 75 years old with lung cancer.

This chain connects TRBV7-9 to TRBJ1-4; D is unresolved. Germline V gene sequence: CDR1 SEHNR, CDR2 FQNEAQ (reference sequence). V lost 1 base and J 8 bases, leaving 11 bases between the germline ends. This CDR3 has 14 residues. In nucleotides, the CDR3 is TGTGCCAGCAGCTTAGTTGGGAGTTACGAAAAACTGTTTTTT. Residues: CASSLVGSYEKLFF.

The chain links TRBV5-4 to TRBJ2-5, with 7 bases lining up with TRBD1. The V gene's germline CDR1 is SGHNT and CDR2 YYREEE (reference sequence). This CDR3 has 16 residues. V lost 5 bases to trimming and J lost 1 base; unmatched junction nucleotides: 11. The chain's CDR3 is CASSKTGVLSQETQYF. CDR3 DNA sequence: TGTGCCAGCAGTAAAACAGGGGTCCTCTCCCAAGAGACCCAGTACTTC.

The rearrangement uses TRBV6-1 and TRBJ2-2, with D unresolved. Trimming stripped 4 bases from V and 0 bases from J, with 9 bases between. Germline V gene sequence: CDR1 MNHNS, CDR2 SASEGT. The length of the CDR3 is 15 residues. The CDR3 protein is CASSAATSNTGELFF. DNA of the CDR3: TGTGCCAGCAGTGCAGCTACTTCGAACACCGGGGAGCTGTTTTTT.

This chain links TRBV3-1 (or the pseudogene TRBV3-2) with TRBJ2-3; D gene ambiguous. The germline gives CDR1 LGHDT, CDR2 YNNKEL (reference sequence). V lost 3 bases to trimming and J lost 3 bases, with 4 bases between them. The CDR3 contains 12 residues. The CDR3 DNA is TGTGCCAGCAGCCATTCGACAGATACGCAGTATTTT. Its translation: CASSHSTDTQYF.

J is TRBJ2-5 and V is TRBV19; D is unresolved. Trimming took off 8 bases at V and 2 bases at J, with 12 bases between the two ends. CDR1 LNHDA and CDR2 SQIVND come from the germline V gene (reference sequence). This CDR3 spans 13 amino acids. The CDR3 nucleotides read TGTGCCAGTGGCCTACAGTCGCAAGAGACCCAGTACTTC. This encodes CASGLQSQETQYF.